This T cell receptor (beta chain) was recorded in a study of T cells in Graves' hyperthyroidism and ophthalmopathy. This clonotype was seen repeatedly, ten times or more. Amplification of TCR beta CDR3 regions used RNA as the template. A first-round RT-PCR of the TCR CDR3 used the HTBI primer set. TCRdb re-derived calls from the multiplex PCR reads in MiXCR, one entry per CDR3 protein. Of about 290,000 distinct CDR3 sequences in the sample, about an eighth were seen once. This TCR was sampled from a woman aged 30 to 39 with Graves' hyperthyroidism that later progressed to Graves' ophthalmopathy. Sequencing was done on a sample of blood.

CDR3 protein: CAISKTSGDYNEQFF. As DNA, the CDR3 is TGTGCCATCAGTAAGACTAGCGGGGACTACAATGAGCAGTTCTTC. This rearrangement joins TRBV10-3 to TRBJ2-1; 11 bases are shared with TRBD2. V was clipped by 5 bases and J by 3 bases; unmatched bases: 3. Per the germline V gene, CDR1 is ENHRY and CDR2 is SYGVKD. The CDR3 extends over 15 amino acids.